These 10 T cell receptor beta chains originate from one sample sequenced in a study of blood T cell repertoires in COVID-19. The protocol was immunoSEQ multiplex PCR, while the TCRdb copy is restricted to in-frame clones and leaves out a portion. The data show approximately 350,000 clones, 65% to 85% seen once. The specimen sequenced was peripheral blood. These receptors originate from a man aged 25-40 years with active or convalescent COVID-19.

The genes are TRBV4-3 and TRBJ2-7, with 7 positions matching TRBD1. The trim removed 3 bases at V and 3 bases at J, leaving 5 bases unmatched. This CDR3 contains 14 residues. Germline loops: CDR1 LGHNA, CDR2 YSLEER. CDR3: CASSHQTGSYEQYF. DNA for the CDR3: TGCGCCAGCAGCCACCAGACAGGGAGCTACGAGCAGTACTTC.

The rearrangement links TRBV11-3 to TRBJ2-2, with TRBD1 matching over 9 bases. The CDR3 spans 15 residues. V lost 5 bases, J lost 5 bases, and 6 bases stayed unmatched. Germline V CDR1 and CDR2: SGHNT, YENEEA. The CDR3: CASSPGTGQTGELFF. The CDR3 nucleotides are TGTGCCAGCAGCCCTGGGACAGGGCAGACCGGGGAGCTGTTTTTT.

The chain joins TRBV5-1 to TRBJ2-3; D is possibly TRBD2 (6 bases). Germline CDR1 and CDR2: SGHRS and YFSETQ. The length of the CDR3 is 15 residues. V was shortened by 1 base and J by 1 base, with 10 bases between the two germline ends. The DNA of the CDR3 is TGCGCCAGCAGCTTGATACTAGCCGGCACAGATACGCAGTATTTT. Amino acid sequence: CASSLILAGTDTQYF.

The gene calls are TRBV4-3 and TRBJ2-3; D call uncertain. Germline V gene lookup returns CDR1 LGHNA and CDR2 YSLEER. The CDR3 consists of 15 residues. V lost 2 bases, J lost 3 bases, and 12 bases lay in between. The CDR3 sequence: CASSQQFTTTDTQYF. CDR3 in DNA: TGCGCCAGCAGCCAACAATTTACTACAACAGATACGCAGTATTTT.

This rearrangement joins TRBV5-1 to TRBJ1-1, with 10 bases lining up with TRBD1. CDR3 length: 15 residues. Losses at the gene ends were 5 bases for V and 6 bases for J; bases not matched to a gene: 10. Looked up from germline, CDR1 is SGHRS and CDR2 is YFSETQ. The DNA of the CDR3 is TGCGCCAGCAGGACTGAAGACAGGGGGCAGTCTGAAGCTTTCTTT. Translating gives CASRTEDRGQSEAFF. The variable domain in full, completed from reference TRBV5-1 and TRBJ1-1, reads KAGVTQTPRYLIKTRGQQVTLSCSPISGHRSVSWYQQTPGQGLQFLFEYFSETQRNKGNFPGRFSGRQFSNSRSEMNVSTLELGDSALYLCASRTEDRGQSEAFFGQGTRLTVV.

This chain uses TRBV6-2 or TRBV6-3 with TRBJ2-7; D unresolved. Between the trimmed V and J ends, which lost 4 bases and 6 bases, there was a span of 10 bases. The CDR3 consists of 12 residues. Germline assignment: CDR1 MNHEY and CDR2 SVGEGT. CDR3 region: CASSWYSGEQYF. The CDR3 DNA follows: TGTGCCAGCAGTTGGTACAGTGGCGAGCAGTACTTC.

The chain joins TRBV4-2 to TRBJ1-4, with 8 nucleotides matching TRBD1. CDR3 size: 16 residues. CDR1 and CDR2 (germline): LGHNA, YNFKEQ. Trimming removed 1 base from V and 7 bases from J; junction bases left unmatched: 8. The CDR3 here is CASSQGNRGDSEKLFF. DNA of the CDR3: TGTGCCAGCAGCCAAGGCAACAGGGGGGACAGTGAAAAACTGTTTTTT.

V and J are TRBV6-6 and TRBJ1-1; 7 bases are a match to TRBD1. In germline, CDR1 is MNHNY, CDR2 SVGAGI (reference sequence). The junction had 7 bases not matched to a gene; V was cut back by 2 bases and J by 4 bases. The CDR3 is 15 amino acids. The CDR3 DNA reads TGTGCCAGCAGTTACGGGGCTCACAGGGGCACTGAAGCTTTCTTT. It encodes CASSYGAHRGTEAFF.

Here the CDR3 DNA reads TGTGCCAGCACCAGCGGGTACAATGAGCAGTTCTTC. It specifies CASTSGYNEQFF. The chain uses TRBV7-9 and TRBJ2-1; D perhaps matches TRBD2 (6 bases). This CDR3 is 12 amino acids long. The V gene lost 7 bases and the J gene lost 4 bases, with 8 bases spanning the gap. Germline V gives CDR1 SEHNR, CDR2 FQNEAQ (reference sequence).

This clone was detected ten times or more. The chain recombines TRBV4-3 with TRBJ1-2, with a possible D match to TRBD1 (5 bases). The germline CDR1 and CDR2 sequences are LGHNA and YSLEER. V was shortened by 0 bases and J by 4 bases, with 12 bases between the two germline ends. This CDR3 spans 15 amino acids. The CDR3 nucleotides read TGCGCCAGCAGCCAAGAGGAAAGGGGAATCTATGGCTACACCTTC. Protein: CASSQEERGIYGYTF.